The 25 T cell receptor beta chains below were found in one sample sequenced in a study of T cell repertoires in cytomegalovirus infection. These receptors' antigens are unknown. Via MiXCR, TCRdb re-called the reads, giving one row per CDR3 protein. The sample holds about 570,000 distinct CDR3 sequences; approximately 40% are singletons and the top ten take 48%. The input for sequencing was cultured PBMCs, taken from culture after CMV antigen stimulation. These receptors were collected from a human donor in good health (CMV status not recorded). Some clones in this sample may be carry-over from other donors' samples.

The chain recombines TRBV29-1 with TRBJ2-7; TRBD2 agrees at 9 bases. J was trimmed by 3 bases and V by 4 bases; bases with no gene match: 4. The CDR3 runs 13 residues. Germline V gives CDR1 SQVTM, CDR2 ANQGSEA. In DNA, the CDR3 is TGCAGCGTTGGAGCGGGAGGCTTCTACGAGCAGTACTTC. Translating gives CSVGAGGFYEQYF.

This clonotype was seen only a few times. The J gene is TRBJ2-5, the V gene TRBV7-2; 13 positions agree with TRBD2. Germline CDR1 and CDR2: SGHTA and FQGNSA. The CDR3 extends over 16 amino acids. J lost 5 bases, V lost 3 bases, and 6 bases had no gene match. CDR3 in amino acids: CASSLETSGGWETQYF. The CDR3 nucleotides read TGTGCCAGCAGCTTGGAGACTAGCGGGGGGTGGGAGACCCAGTACTTC.

The chain carries TRBV20-1 and TRBJ2-1; D possibly matches TRBD1 or TRBD2 (5 bases each). The CDR3 totals 15 residues. With 4 bases removed from V and 5 bases from J, the gap between germline ends came to 18 bases. CDR1 and CDR2 from the germline V gene are DFQATT and SNEGSKA (reference sequence). The CDR3 DNA follows: TGCAGTGCTATCCTCGGGGCTAGGCGGGACAATGAGCAGTTCTTC. Translated, it gives CSAILGARRDNEQFF.

This clonotype was observed a handful of times. The chain employs TRBV5-4 and TRBJ2-7, with TRBD2 as a possible D gene (6 bases). Germline CDR1 reads SGHNT; CDR2 reads YYREEE (reference sequence). The CDR3 spans 14 residues. V was trimmed by 4 bases and J by 4 bases, leaving 15 bases between them. The DNA of the CDR3 is TGTGCCAGCAGCACAAAATCGGCGGGATACGAGCAGTACTTC. Its protein product is CASSTKSAGYEQYF.

The chain carries TRBV19 and TRBJ2-7, with 10 bases that match TRBD1. The length of the CDR3 is 14 residues. Germline V CDR1 and CDR2: LNHDA, SQIVND (reference sequence). V gave up 5 bases and J gave up 6 bases; unmatched junction bases: 7. CDR3 nucleotides: TGTGCCAGTAGTCCCAGCCGGGACAGGGGCGAGCAGTACTTC. Protein: CASSPSRDRGEQYF.

The chain couples TRBV7-2 to TRBJ2-1; 9 bases agree with TRBD2. V dropped 5 bases and J dropped 12; count of bases not matched to a gene: 5. The CDR3 extends over 12 amino acids. Germline V gives CDR1 SGHTA, CDR2 FQGNSA. The chain's CDR3 is CASSTGLAWQFF. CDR3 coding DNA: TGTGCCAGCAGCACGGGACTAGCCTGGCAGTTCTTC.

The rearrangement links TRBV10-3 to TRBJ2-2; D may be TRBD1 (5 bases). In germline, CDR1 is ENHRY, CDR2 SYGVKD. The CDR3 has 17 amino acids. V dropped 4 bases and J dropped 4 bases, with 19 bases sitting between them. This chain's CDR3 is CAISGLGAVRRTGELFF. In DNA form, the CDR3 reads TGTGCCATCAGTGGTCTAGGGGCTGTTAGACGCACCGGGGAGCTGTTTTTT.

The sample holds a few counts of this clonotype. This rearrangement joins TRBV7-9 to TRBJ1-6, with TRBD1 matching over 7 bases. Germline V gene data show CDR1 as SEHNR and CDR2 as FQNEAQ (reference sequence). The CDR3 loop spans 16 amino acids. The V and J ends lost 3 bases and 5 bases, in that order; junction bases with no gene match: 7. The CDR3 loop reads CASSFYRGSHNSPLHF. The CDR3 nucleotides are TGTGCCAGCAGCTTTTACAGGGGTTCACATAATTCACCCCTCCACTTT.

The chain joins TRBV9 to TRBJ1-3; a possible D gene is TRBD1 (5 bases). Trimming left V 1 base short and J 5 bases short, with 13 bases between. Germline values: CDR1 SGDLS, CDR2 YYNGEE. This CDR3 is built from 15 residues. The DNA for the CDR3 is TGTGCCAGCAGCGTATCATCGGGGCTACGAAACACCATATATTTT. The encoded protein is CASSVSSGLRNTIYF.

This clonotype was seen more than once but under ten times. This chain connects TRBV18 to TRBJ2-5; a weak D match, TRBD1 (7 bases). Trimming shortened V by 4 bases and J by 2 bases, and 23 bases separated the two germline ends. This CDR3 is built from 18 residues. Germline-derived CDR1 and CDR2 are KGHSH and LQKENI. This CDR3 reads CASSRLGQGGVVQETQYF. CDR3 DNA: TGTGCCAGCTCACGTCTCGGTCAGGGGGGAGTAGTTCAAGAGACCCAGTACTTC.

The rearrangement joins TRBV12-3 or TRBV12-4 to TRBJ1-3; D perhaps matches TRBD1 (5 bases). The CDR3 loop spans 14 amino acids. V dropped 5 bases and J dropped 7 bases, with 15 bases sitting between them. The CDR3 reads CASSPTGGANTIYF. In DNA, the CDR3 is TGTGCCAGCAGTCCAACCGGTGGGGCCAACACCATATATTTT.

Worth noting for this clonotype: One junction end disagrees with the germline gene, perhaps due to a read error. The gene calls are TRBV30 and TRBJ1-2; D perhaps matches TRBD1 (5 bases). The CDR3 extends over 11 amino acids. In germline, CDR1 is GTSNPN, CDR2 SVGIG (reference sequence). The CDR3 is CAWSVLGGIAF. In DNA, the CDR3 is TGTGCCTGGAGTGTACTTGGGGGAATCGCCTTC.

About this clonotype: One end of the junction does not line up with germline, which may come from a read error. The V and J genes are TRBV4-1 and TRBJ2-6; maybe TRBD1 (6 bases). The CDR3 is 17 amino acids. Germline assignment: CDR1 MGHRA and CDR2 YSYEKL. The CDR3 reads CASSQDQGIAGANVLTF. In DNA, the CDR3 is TGTGCCAGCAGCCAAGATCAGGGGATCGCTGGGGCCAACGTCCTGACTTTC.

V gene TRBV12-3 or TRBV12-4 combines with J gene TRBJ2-1; 11 bases line up with TRBD2. The CDR3 has 16 residues. After removal of 6 bases from V and 7 bases from J, the junction contained 11 bases not matched to a gene. Written as DNA, the CDR3 is TGTGCCAGCAGAGTATCTATAGCGGGAGGGTGGAATGAGCAGTTCTTC. It specifies CASRVSIAGGWNEQFF.

This clonotype appeared many times. This chain uses TRBV7-2 with TRBJ1-1; D might be TRBD1 (5 bases). The CDR3 totals 13 residues. Germline V gene lookup returns CDR1 SGHTA and CDR2 FQGNSA. Trimming shortened V by 2 bases and J by 7 bases, and 11 bases separated the two germline ends. CDR3 nucleotide sequence: TGTGCCAGCAGCTTATTGAAGGGACTTGAAGCTTTCTTT. Its translation is CASSLLKGLEAFF. Filled out from reference TRBV7-2 and TRBJ1-1, the complete variable domain reads GAGVSQSPSNKVTEKGKDVELRCDPISGHTALYWYRQSLGQGLEFLIYFQGNSAPDKSGLPSDRFSAERTGGSVSTLTIQRTQQEDSAVYLCASSLLKGLEAFFGQGTRLTVV.

This clonotype has more than one count but fewer than ten. CDR3 sequence: CASRRGRVWDEQFF. The CDR3 DNA follows: TGTGCCAGCAGGCGGGGGCGGGTTTGGGATGAGCAGTTCTTC. This rearrangement joins TRBV7-8 to TRBJ2-1; D perhaps matches TRBD2 (7 bases). There are 14 residues in the CDR3. Germline CDR1 is SGHVS and CDR2 is FQNEAQ. Deletions cut 6 bases from V and 8 bases from J, with 17 bases between.

The rearrangement joins TRBV6-1 to TRBJ2-1; a weak D match, TRBD2 (6 bases). The CDR3 totals 14 residues. The germline V gene has CDR1 MNHNS and CDR2 SASEGT. V was trimmed by 5 bases and J by 5 bases, leaving 13 bases between them. Written as DNA, the CDR3 is TGTGCCAGCAGTCGATTAGCGGCCGACAATGAGCAGTTCTTC. This translates into CASSRLAADNEQFF.

This clonotype was observed a few times. The V call is TRBV7-2, the J call TRBJ2-5; 12 bases match TRBD2. The CDR3 is 18 residues long. Trimming cost V 2 bases and J 2 bases; bases outside gene matches: 9. Germline V CDR1 and CDR2: SGHTA, FQGNSA. The CDR3 protein is CASSLTSSGGARQETQYF. The DNA for the CDR3 is TGTGCCAGCAGCTTAACATCTAGCGGGGGGGCCAGGCAAGAGACCCAGTACTTC. The full variable domain, with the rest looked up from reference TRBV7-2 and TRBJ2-5, is GAGVSQSPSNKVTEKGKDVELRCDPISGHTALYWYRQSLGQGLEFLIYFQGNSAPDKSGLPSDRFSAERTGGSVSTLTIQRTQQEDSAVYLCASSLTSSGGARQETQYFGPGTRLLVL.

The chain employs TRBV12-3 or TRBV12-4 and TRBJ1-5; 8 positions agree with TRBD1. The CDR3 has 15 amino acids. V was clipped by 6 bases and J by 2 bases; unmatched bases: 6. The chain's CDR3 is CASSPGGIGNQPQHF. DNA of the CDR3: TGTGCCAGCAGCCCAGGGGGCATCGGCAATCAGCCCCAGCATTTT.

V is TRBV12-3 or TRBV12-4 and J is TRBJ2-7; D possibly corresponds to TRBD1 (6 bases). V dropped 4 bases and J dropped 4 bases, with 29 bases sitting between them. The CDR3 has 19 residues. The CDR3 loop is CASSSGDGRFPPRAYEQYF. The CDR3 coding sequence is TGTGCCAGCAGTTCAGGGGACGGACGCTTCCCCCCTCGGGCTTACGAGCAGTACTTC.

This clonotype has just one count. This chain uses TRBV7-9 with TRBJ2-2, with D perhaps being TRBD1 or TRBD2 (7 bases each). CDR3 length equals 17 residues. Trimming left V 7 bases short and J 1 base short, with 19 bases between. The germline gives CDR1 SEHNR, CDR2 FQNEAQ (reference sequence). The CDR3 DNA reads as TGTGCCAGCACAAACGGGAGGACAGGTCAGAACACCGGGGAGCTGTTTTTT. Residues: CASTNGRTGQNTGELFF.

The chain joins TRBV7-6 to TRBJ2-5, with D maybe TRBD2 (5 bases). CDR3 length: 14 amino acids. V lost 1 base and J lost 5, with 11 bases in between. Germline V gives CDR1 SGHVS, CDR2 FNYEAQ. In DNA, the CDR3 is TGTGCCAGCAGCTTAGGCTGGTCGGGGGAGACCCAGTACTTC. Amino acid sequence: CASSLGWSGETQYF.

V and J are TRBV18 and TRBJ2-1; D tentatively reads TRBD1 or TRBD2 (5 bases each). This CDR3 spans 15 amino acids. Between the trimmed V and J ends, which lost 4 bases and 5 bases, there was a span of 15 bases. Germline CDR1 and CDR2: KGHSH and LQKENI. CDR3 nucleotide sequence: TGTGCCAGCTCACGGGGCGCCGGGGATAACAATGAGCAGTTCTTC. Protein product: CASSRGAGDNNEQFF.

This clonotype was picked up a small number of times. The V call is TRBV7-9, the J call TRBJ2-1; 8 bases agree with TRBD2. Germline CDR1 SEHNR, CDR2 FQNEAQ (reference sequence). The CDR3 consists of 15 residues. V shed 0 bases and J 5 bases; nucleotides not matched to a gene: 3. The CDR3 reads CASSLAASGHNEQFF. In DNA form, the CDR3 reads TGTGCCAGCAGCTTAGCGGCTAGCGGGCACAATGAGCAGTTCTTC. The variable domain in full, completed from reference TRBV7-9 and TRBJ2-1, reads DTGVSQNPRHKITKRGQNVTFRCDPISEHNRLYWYRQTLGQGPEFLTYFQNEAQLEKSRLLSDRFSAERPKGSFSTLEIQRTEQGDSAMYLCASSLAASGHNEQFFGPGTRLTVL.

The chain carries TRBV5-1 and TRBJ2-5; TRBD1 matches 9 bases. This CDR3 comprises 15 residues. V was pared by 2 bases and J by 2 bases, with 4 bases of the junction left unmatched. The germline V gene has CDR1 SGHRS and CDR2 YFSETQ. CDR3 protein: CASSFGTGRQETQYF. For the CDR3, the DNA is TGCGCCAGCAGCTTTGGGACAGGGAGGCAAGAGACCCAGTACTTC.